These 25 T cell receptor beta chains share one sample of origin, sequenced in a study of cytomegalovirus exposure and HLA in healthy donors. The protocol was immunoSEQ multiplex PCR, while the TCRdb copy is restricted to in-frame clones and leaves out a portion. The sample lists some 330,000 clones, approximately 90% occurring once. Input material: PBMCs. Receptors originate from a woman between 18 and 29 years old in good health and CMV-seronegative.

CDR3 in amino acids: CASRTSFGYNEQFF. The DNA of the CDR3 is TGTGCCAGCAGAACTAGCTTCGGTTACAATGAGCAGTTCTTC. The chain employs TRBV6-4 and TRBJ2-1, with D perhaps TRBD2 (6 bases). CDR3 length equals 14 residues. V lost 6 bases and J 4 bases, leaving 13 bases between the germline ends. Germline lookup yields CDR1 MRHNA and CDR2 SNTAGT.

The rearrangement joins TRBV5-4 to TRBJ2-7, with a possible D match to TRBD1 (5 bases). The CDR3 consists of 13 residues. Trimming stripped 4 bases from V and 4 bases from J, with 12 bases between. Germline V lookup: CDR1 SGHNT, CDR2 YYREEE (reference sequence). CDR3 region: CASSQLQAYEQYF. The CDR3 bases are TGTGCCAGCAGCCAACTACAGGCTTACGAGCAGTACTTC.

This clone occurred once. The chain uses TRBV7-6 and TRBJ2-2; TRBD2 aligns across 12 bases. Germline assignment: CDR1 SGHVS and CDR2 FNYEAQ. CDR3 length: 18 amino acids. The V gene end was trimmed by 0 bases and the J gene end by 8 bases; junction bases not matched to a gene: 10. Written as DNA, the CDR3 is TGTGCCAGCAGCTTAGCCATCCTAGCGGGAGGGCCTGGAGGGGAGCTGTTTTTT. Its translation: CASSLAILAGGPGGELFF.

This clone was detected a few times. The chain recombines TRBV5-4 with TRBJ1-1; possible D gene TRBD1, 5 bases. This CDR3 region has 12 residues. Germline values: CDR1 SGHNT, CDR2 YYREEE (reference sequence). Trimming took 0 bases from V and 6 from J, leaving 6 bases between them. CDR3 in DNA: TGTGCCAGCAGCTTGGGGGGCCCTGAAGCTTTCTTT. Its translation is CASSLGGPEAFF.

This clone was counted between two and nine times. The V and J genes are TRBV4-1 and TRBJ1-2; 12 bases match TRBD1. Per the germline V gene, CDR1 is MGHRA and CDR2 is YSYEKL. The CDR3 has 15 residues. With 1 base clipped from V and 8 bases from J, the junction kept 5 bases outside the gene matches. The CDR3, as DNA: TGCGCCAGCAGCCAAGCGGGACAGGGGGCGTGGGGCTACACCTTC. It encodes CASSQAGQGAWGYTF.

This chain joins TRBV27 and TRBJ2-1; D may be TRBD2 (6 bases). Germline CDR1 MNHEY, CDR2 SMNVEV (reference sequence). The CDR3 length is 17 residues. Trimming left V 5 bases short and J 6 bases short, with 23 bases between. The CDR3 bases are TGTGCCAGCAGTCCAGCGTGGGGGGAACTCCTTCGCAATGAGCAGTTCTTC. Translation gives CASSPAWGELLRNEQFF.

The chain carries TRBV28 and TRBJ1-5, with 8 bases aligning to TRBD1. V was clipped by 5 bases and J by 2 bases; unmatched bases: 11. Per the germline V gene, CDR1 is MDHEN and CDR2 is SYDVKM. The CDR3 is 17 amino acids. The CDR3 DNA reads TGTGCCAGCAGTCATACGACAGGGGTGGTTGGCAATCAGCCCCAGCATTTT. Its translation: CASSHTTGVVGNQPQHF.

The chain combines TRBV7-3 with TRBJ1-1; D not certain. Trimming took 0 bases from V and 1 from J, leaving 18 bases between them. Germline-derived CDR1 and CDR2 are SGHTA and FQGTGA. This CDR3 has 18 amino acids. DNA of the CDR3: TGTGCCAGCAGCTTAACGCCCCCCGGGTTTAATGGGAACACTGAAGCTTTCTTT. This codes for CASSLTPPGFNGNTEAFF. Filled out from reference TRBV7-3 and TRBJ1-1, the complete variable domain reads GAGVSQTPSNKVTEKGKYVELRCDPISGHTALYWYRQSLGQGPEFLIYFQGTGAADDSGLPNDRFFAVRPEGSVSTLKIQRTERGDSAVYLCASSLTPPGFNGNTEAFFGQGTRLTVV.

The rearrangement links TRBV14 to TRBJ2-3; 7 nucleotides line up with TRBD1. The CDR3 length is 16 residues. V trimming: 0 bases; J trimming: 2 bases; junction bases outside the gene matches: 5. Germline values: CDR1 SGHDN, CDR2 FVKESK. Written as DNA, the CDR3 is TGTGCCAGCAGCCAAGATATGGACAGGAACACAGATACGCAGTATTTT. Amino acid sequence: CASSQDMDRNTDTQYF. The full variable domain, rest sourced from reference TRBV14 and TRBJ2-3, is EAGVTQFPSHSVIEKGQTVTLRCDPISGHDNLYWYRRVMGKEIKFLLHFVKESKQDESGMPNNRFLAERTGGTYSTLKVQPAELEDSGVYFCASSQDMDRNTDTQYFGPGTRLTVL.

The chain couples TRBV5-6 to TRBJ1-2; 7 bases are a match to TRBD1. From germline, CDR1 is SGHDT and CDR2 YYEEEE. This CDR3 contains 14 residues. V was pared by 0 bases and J by 13 bases, with 12 bases of the junction left unmatched. The CDR3 protein is CASSLGDSPIRFTF. CDR3 nucleotides: TGTGCCAGCAGCTTGGGGGACAGCCCTATCCGTTTCACCTTC.

This clone appeared once. V is TRBV7-8 and J is TRBJ2-7; 10 nucleotides align to TRBD1. Trimming cost V 0 bases and J 5 bases; bases outside gene matches: 7. Germline CDR1 SGHVS, CDR2 FQNEAQ. The CDR3 runs 16 residues. This CDR3 reads CASSLAAGQGIHEQYF. CDR3 coding DNA: TGTGCCAGCAGCTTAGCGGCGGGACAGGGGATCCACGAGCAGTACTTC.

This clone was observed once. The chain carries TRBV5-4 and TRBJ1-1; D unclear. Trimming cost V 0 bases and J 3 bases, with 9 bases left between them. The CDR3 extends over 14 amino acids. The germline V gene encodes CDR1 SGHNT and CDR2 YYREEE (reference sequence). The CDR3 nucleotides are TGTGCCAGCAGCTTGGACAGTTTGGACACTGAAGCTTTCTTT. It yields the protein CASSLDSLDTEAFF.

This chain links TRBV28 with TRBJ2-3, with a tentative D call TRBD1 (6 bases). Deletions cut 5 bases from V and 2 bases from J, with 8 bases between. This CDR3 comprises 13 residues. Per the germline V gene, CDR1 is MDHEN and CDR2 is SYDVKM. CDR3 amino acids: CASSPGHTDTQYF. DNA of the CDR3: TGTGCCAGCAGTCCGGGACACACAGATACGCAGTATTTT.

V and J are TRBV28 and TRBJ1-1, with D perhaps TRBD1 (6 bases). CDR1 is MDHEN and CDR2 is SYDVKM in the germline V gene. V lost 2 bases and J lost 6, with 16 bases in between. The CDR3 contains 15 residues. This CDR3 reads CASSLDFQGSPEAFF. Here the CDR3 DNA reads TGTGCCAGCAGTTTAGATTTCCAGGGGTCCCCTGAAGCTTTCTTT.

Turning to this clone: Other DNA sequences in the sample encode the same CDR3. The rearrangement joins TRBV20-1 to TRBJ2-7; weak D call: TRBD1 (5 bases). The CDR3 is made up of 11 amino acids. CDR1 is DFQATT, CDR2 SNEGSKA, per germline (reference sequence). The ends were cut back, 2 bases at V and 4 bases at J, with 6 bases in the middle. As DNA, the CDR3 is TGCAGTGCTAGACAGGGTTACGAGCAGTACTTC. Its protein product is CSARQGYEQYF.

V is TRBV19 and J is TRBJ2-1, with D tentatively TRBD2 (5 bases). The CDR3 is 13 residues long. Germline-derived CDR1 and CDR2 are LNHDA and SQIVND (reference sequence). Trimming pared 6 bases from V and 4 bases from J, leaving 10 bases between. CDR3 amino acids: CASSTGLYNEQFF. The CDR3 DNA reads as TGTGCCAGTAGCACTGGACTTTACAATGAGCAGTTCTTC.

The chain carries TRBV27 and TRBJ1-2; tentatively, D is TRBD1 (5 bases). V lost 3 bases, J lost 7 bases, and 15 bases lay in between. CDR3 length: 14 residues. Per germline, CDR1 MNHEY and CDR2 SMNVEV (reference sequence). The CDR3 region has the DNA TGTGCCAGCAGTTTTGGGTTCAGGGACTCTGGCTACACCTTC. Amino acids: CASSFGFRDSGYTF.

The gene calls are TRBV9 and TRBJ2-1; 7 nucleotides agree with TRBD2. Unmatched junction bases numbered 7, after V lost 0 bases and J lost 4 bases. The CDR3 has 16 amino acids. The germline V gene encodes CDR1 SGDLS and CDR2 YYNGEE. The CDR3 nucleotides are TGTGCCAGCAGCGTAGCTCGGGCTAGCGGATACAATGAGCAGTTCTTC. This sequence encodes CASSVARASGYNEQFF. Complete variable domain (other parts from reference TRBV9 and TRBJ2-1): DSGVTQTPKHLITATGQRVTLRCSPRSGDLSVYWYQQSLDQGLQFLIQYYNGEERAKGNILERFSAQQFPDLHSELNLSSLELGDSALYFCASSVARASGYNEQFFGPGTRLTVL.

V gene TRBV7-3 combines with J gene TRBJ2-7, with 12 bases that match TRBD2. The CDR3 runs to 15 residues. After removal of 5 bases from V and 5 bases from J, the junction contained 7 bases not matched to a gene. CDR1 and CDR2 from the germline V gene are SGHTA and FQGTGA. This CDR3 is CASSRGLAGRHEQYF. The CDR3 DNA is TGTGCCAGCAGCCGCGGACTAGCGGGACGACACGAGCAGTACTTC.

This chain connects TRBV5-4 to TRBJ1-1, with D unresolved. This CDR3 has 12 amino acids. V was pared by 5 bases and J by 0 bases, with 5 bases between. Germline CDR1 SGHNT, CDR2 YYREEE (reference sequence). This CDR3 is CASRSLNTEAFF. CDR3 coding DNA: TGTGCCAGCAGGAGTTTGAACACTGAAGCTTTCTTT.

The chain couples TRBV6-5 to TRBJ1-1; TRBD1 is a possible D gene (5 bases). Trimming took 0 bases from V and 4 from J, leaving 15 bases between them. CDR1 and CDR2 from the germline V gene are MNHEY and SVGAGI. The CDR3 consists of 16 residues. The CDR3 sequence is CASSYSKPGKRTEAFF. The CDR3 DNA is TGTGCCAGCAGTTACTCGAAGCCAGGGAAGCGCACTGAAGCTTTCTTT.

This chain links TRBV5-1 with TRBJ2-1; possibly TRBD1 for D (5 bases). This CDR3 has 13 residues. V was clipped by 5 bases and J by 4 bases, with 10 bases between them. Germline lookup yields CDR1 SGHRS and CDR2 YFSETQ. The CDR3 region is CASRTDSYNEQFF. The CDR3 bases are TGCGCCAGCAGGACCGACAGTTACAATGAGCAGTTCTTC.

V and J are TRBV15 and TRBJ2-1, with D hard to call. The CDR3 contains 15 residues. Germline V gene data show CDR1 as LNHNV and CDR2 as YYDKDF (reference sequence). Trimming removed 0 bases from V and 11 bases from J, with 17 bases in between. As DNA, the CDR3 is TGTGCCACCAGCAGAGATAGTGCCAAGGCGAGGAAGCAGTTCTTC. Protein product: CATSRDSAKARKQFF.

CDR3 region: CASSPVEGGQLNTEAFF. As DNA, the CDR3 is TGCGCCAGCAGCCCCGTAGAGGGGGGACAGTTGAACACTGAAGCTTTCTTT. The chain carries TRBV4-1 and TRBJ1-1; 7 bases fit TRBD1. Germline V gene data show CDR1 as MGHRA and CDR2 as YSYEKL. The CDR3 runs 17 residues. V shed 4 bases, J shed 0 bases, and the junction held 11 bases outside the gene matches.

The gene calls are TRBV7-2 and TRBJ1-1; tentatively, D is TRBD1 (5 bases). Germline V gene data show CDR1 as SGHTA and CDR2 as FQGNSA. CDR3 length: 13 amino acids. Trimming took off 8 bases at V and 4 bases at J, with 14 bases between the two ends. The CDR3 nucleotides read TGTGCCAGCGCACCCAGGGAGGTCACTGAAGCTTTCTTT. Translation: CASAPREVTEAFF.